This T cell receptor beta chain was retrieved from a study of OX40 agonist ivuxolimab in advanced cancers. Study results and limitations: With doses of 0.1 to 3.0 mg/kg, CD4+ and CD8+ blood T cells had undergone clonal expansion by week 6.

CDR1 is MRHNA and CDR2 is SNTAGT in the germline V gene. This CDR3 region has 12 residues. The V and J ends lost 4 bases and 16 bases respectively, with 17 bases between them. Some clones are missing from TCRdb's copy, which holds only in-frame ones; the method was immunoSEQ multiplex PCR. In the table there are about 59,000 clones, approximately 91% of which are singletons. With regard to this clone: Antigen: not known.

The genes are TRBV6-4 and TRBJ2-1, with a weak D call TRBD2 (6 bases). Source: CD4+ or CD8+ T cells sorted from blood, taken in a trial of the OX40 agonist ivuxolimab. The TCR originated in an adult with an advanced solid tumor such as melanoma, head and neck, liver or kidney cancer. The CDR3 region is CASSGEAGRLFF. CDR3 in DNA: TGTGCCAGCAGTGGAGAGGCGGGGAGGTTATTCTTC.